These 17 T cell receptor beta chains were sequenced from one sample in a study of blood T cell repertoires in COVID-19. Measured with immunoSEQ multiplex PCR; TCRdb has only the in-frame clones, and not every one. The table records approximately 77,000 clones, 86% of them present only once. The sequencing input was peripheral blood. These TCRs come from a young man with acute or convalescent COVID-19.

The rearrangement uses TRBV6-1 and TRBJ2-5; 9 bases map to TRBD1. J gave up 3 bases and V 3 bases, and 11 bases lay outside the gene matches. Germline values: CDR1 MNHNS, CDR2 SASEGT. This CDR3 region has 17 residues. The CDR3 nucleotides are TGTGCCAGCAGTGATCCCTGGGGCGGGACAGGGAAAGAGACCCAGTACTTC. Protein product: CASSDPWGGTGKETQYF.

The chain has TRBV5-1 and TRBJ1-1; D is perhaps TRBD1 (6 bases). Germline values: CDR1 SGHRS, CDR2 YFSETQ. The CDR3 spans 15 residues. Trimming removed 5 bases at V and 1 base at J, with 15 bases between. CDR3 bases: TGCGCCAGCAGTGATACAGGGCGTTGGAACACTGAAGCTTTCTTT. It is translated as CASSDTGRWNTEAFF.

V usage is TRBV19 and J usage is TRBJ2-7, with TRBD1 matching 10 bases. Looked up from germline, CDR1 is LNHDA and CDR2 is SQIVND (reference sequence). The CDR3 contains 20 residues. The V and J ends lost 7 bases and 0 bases, in that order; junction bases with no gene match: 21. CDR3 coding DNA: TGTGCCAGTATTAGAGGGACACAAAAAGGACAGGGGGGCTTCTCCTACGAGCAGTACGTC. Protein product: CASIRGTQKGQGGFSYEQYV.

This clone was detected only a few times. This chain uses TRBV10-3 with TRBJ2-7; perhaps TRBD2 as D (5 bases). Germline V gene sequence: CDR1 ENHRY, CDR2 SYGVKD. Trimming stripped 3 bases from V and 2 bases from J, with 14 bases between. This CDR3 has 15 amino acids. The CDR3 spells CAISDLGKLAYEQYF. The CDR3 DNA reads as TGTGCCATCAGTGACTTGGGGAAACTAGCCTACGAGCAGTACTTC.

V is TRBV7-2 and J is TRBJ1-1; D might be TRBD1 (5 bases). Germline CDR1 reads SGHTA; CDR2 reads FQGNSA. This CDR3 region has 14 residues. Trimming took off 2 bases at V and 10 bases at J, with 17 bases between the two ends. CDR3 residues: CASSLKSGASRAFF. CDR3 coding DNA: TGTGCCAGCAGCTTAAAATCTGGGGCCTCAAGAGCTTTCTTT.

CDR3 sequence reads: CASSFTGNSPLHF. The CDR3 DNA is TGTGCCAGCAGTTTTACAGGGAATTCACCCCTCCACTTT. The rearrangement joins TRBV12-3 or TRBV12-4 to TRBJ1-6, with a weak D call TRBD1 (6 bases). The CDR3 runs 13 residues. V lost 3 bases to trimming and J lost 7 bases, with 7 bases between them.

The V and J genes are TRBV9 and TRBJ2-7; 11 bases are shared with TRBD1. The ends lost 0 bases at V and 0 bases at J; junction bases unmatched: 11. Germline V CDR1 and CDR2: SGDLS, YYNGEE. The CDR3 totals 19 residues. Written as DNA, the CDR3 is TGTGCCAGCAGCGTAGAATTCTGGACAGGGGGCCCCGGCTCCTACGAGCAGTACGTC. As protein: CASSVEFWTGGPGSYEQYV.

This chain links TRBV5-6 with TRBJ2-3; 8 bases fit TRBD1. From germline, CDR1 is SGHDT and CDR2 YYEEEE. The trim removed 3 bases at V and 2 bases at J, leaving 5 bases unmatched. The CDR3 totals 15 residues. Here the CDR3 reads CASSSDRGNTDTQYF. CDR3 nucleotide sequence: TGTGCCAGCAGCTCCGACAGGGGAAACACAGATACGCAGTATTTT.

The CDR3 protein is CASSPDRAGGQPQHF. Written as DNA, the CDR3 is TGTGCCAGCTCACCTGACCGAGCAGGTGGGCAGCCCCAGCATTTT. The V call is TRBV18, the J call TRBJ1-5; D ambiguous. CDR3 size: 15 residues. V lost 3 bases, J lost 7 bases, and 16 bases lay in between. Per the germline V gene, CDR1 is KGHSH and CDR2 is LQKENI.

This rearrangement joins TRBV5-8 to TRBJ2-1; TRBD1 agrees at 7 bases. CDR1 is SGHTS, CDR2 YDEGEE, per germline. The V segment lost 2 bases and the J segment 13 bases; nucleotides outside the gene matches: 9. This CDR3 is built from 13 residues. The CDR3 bases are TGTGCCAGCAGCTTACGTGGGACAGAGCGACAGTTCTTC. This encodes CASSLRGTERQFF. The variable domain in full, completed from reference TRBV5-8 and TRBJ2-1, reads EAGVTQSPTHLIKTRGQQATLRCSPISGHTSVYWYQQALGLGLQFLLWYDEGEERNRGNFPPRFSGRQFPNYSSELNVNALELEDSALYLCASSLRGTERQFFGPGTRLTVL.

V and J are TRBV5-4 and TRBJ2-1; tentative D call: TRBD1 (6 bases). V was pared by 5 bases and J by 3 bases, with 15 bases between. Germline assignment: CDR1 SGHNT and CDR2 YYREEE (reference sequence). The CDR3 covers 15 residues. The DNA of the CDR3 is TGTGCCAGCAGTCACCGACAGGTACACTACAATGAGCAGTTCTTC. Its protein is CASSHRQVHYNEQFF.

The CDR3 bases are TGCGCCAGCAGTGAGTCGTCCCTGGATACGCAGTATTTT. Its translation: CASSESSLDTQYF. The chain employs TRBV10-1 and TRBJ2-3; D is uncertain. The germline gives CDR1 WNHNN, CDR2 SYGVQD (reference sequence). Trimming took 0 bases from V and 6 from J, leaving 7 bases between them. The CDR3 is 13 residues long.

This chain uses TRBV7-2 with TRBJ2-3, with D perhaps TRBD2 (5 bases). The CDR3 covers 15 residues. V lost 5 bases to trimming and J lost 1 base, with 13 bases between them. Germline values: CDR1 SGHTA, CDR2 FQGNSA. CDR3 coding DNA: TGTGCCAGCAGCCCCGCGGGCGTGGGCACAGATACGCAGTATTTT. As protein: CASSPAGVGTDTQYF.

The chain employs TRBV7-9 and TRBJ1-1, with D tentatively TRBD1 (6 bases). Per the germline V gene, CDR1 is SEHNR and CDR2 is FQNEAQ (reference sequence). Deletions cut 7 bases from V and 6 bases from J, with 15 bases between. The CDR3 runs to 13 residues. The CDR3 coding sequence is TGTGCCAGCAATATCGGACAGTTGCCTGAAGCTTTCTTT. It translates to CASNIGQLPEAFF.

V is TRBV24-1 and J is TRBJ2-7, with 7 bases fitting TRBD1. The germline CDR1 and CDR2 sequences are KGHDR and SFDVKD. The CDR3 runs 14 residues. With V trimmed by 4 bases and J by 0 bases, 2 bases remained unmatched. This CDR3 reads CATSDSGGSYEQYF. CDR3 DNA: TGTGCCACCAGTGACTCAGGGGGCTCCTACGAGCAGTACTTC.

This sequence joins TRBV4-1 and TRBJ1-2; 9 nucleotides match TRBD1. CDR1 and CDR2 (germline): MGHRA, YSYEKL. CDR3 length equals 14 residues. The ends lost 0 bases at V and 8 bases at J; junction bases unmatched: 4. The CDR3 sequence: CASSQEQGARGYTF. The CDR3 region has the DNA TGCGCCAGCAGCCAAGAACAGGGGGCGCGGGGCTACACCTTC.

V gene TRBV11-2 combines with J gene TRBJ1-4, with 7 bases fitting TRBD1. Unmatched junction bases numbered 6, after V lost 4 bases and J lost 7 bases. There are 14 residues in the CDR3. Germline V gene data show CDR1 as SGHAT and CDR2 as FQNNGV. The CDR3 loop reads CASSSRGVGEKLFF. CDR3 in DNA: TGTGCCAGCAGCTCCAGGGGGGTTGGTGAAAAACTGTTTTTT.